The rows below give T cell receptor beta chains drawn from one sample of a study of cytomegalovirus exposure and HLA in healthy donors. Sequenced by immunoSEQ multiplex PCR; TCRdb stores in-frame clones only, minus some. Among about 180,000 clones listed, 70% to 80% were seen once. The sequenced sample consisted of PBMCs. These TCRs come from a man aged 55-75 years in good health and CMV-seronegative. CDR3s include the opening cysteine and the closing phenylalanine or tryptophan. Each record gives: V gene, J gene, clone size, D gene, CDR3 protein, CDR3 DNA. D genes are given only for firm matches. Where a row states a size, it is once, few, many or the class of an expanded clone; other rows omit it.

V: TRBV2; J: TRBJ1-5; size: .; D: TRBD1; CDR3: CASSRDSHQPQHF; DNA: TGTGCCAGCAGCCGGGACAGCCATCAGCCCCAGCATTTT
V: TRBV9; J: TRBJ2-1; size: .; D: .; CDR3: CASSVGAGASYNEQFF; DNA: TGTGCCAGCAGCGTAGGTGCAGGGGCCTCCTACAATGAGCAGTTCTTC
V: TRBV10-3; J: TRBJ2-7; size: few; D: .; CDR3: CAISESTRGSYEQYF; DNA: TGTGCCATCAGTGAGTCGACTCGCGGCTCCTACGAGCAGTACTTC
V: TRBV13; J: TRBJ2-3; size: once; D: .; CDR3: CASRRPGRRDTQYF; DNA: TGTGCCAGCCGCCGGCCCGGGAGAAGGGATACGCAGTATTTT
V: TRBV5-6; J: TRBJ2-7; size: .; D: .; CDR3: CASSLTGWGDPSYEQYF; DNA: TGTGCCAGCAGCTTGACTGGCTGGGGAGACCCTTCCTACGAGCAGTACTTC
V: TRBV10-3; J: TRBJ2-3; size: .; D: .; CDR3: CAIRSGSTDTQYF; DNA: TGTGCCATCCGTAGCGGTAGCACAGATACGCAGTATTTT
V: TRBV6-6; J: TRBJ2-7; size: .; D: TRBD1; CDR3: CASTGQEIFSYEQYF; DNA: TGTGCCAGCACAGGACAGGAAATATTTTCCTACGAGCAGTACTTC
V: TRBV29-1; J: TRBJ2-1; size: .; D: TRBD2; CDR3: CSVEVTGGNEQFF; DNA: TGCAGCGTTGAAGTCACGGGGGGCAATGAGCAGTTCTTC
V: TRBV11-2; J: TRBJ2-7; size: .; D: TRBD2; CDR3: CASSLVLAGDSYEQYF; DNA: TGTGCCAGCAGCTTAGTACTAGCGGGGGACTCCTACGAGCAGTACTTC
V: TRBV7-2; J: TRBJ2-1; size: few; D: TRBD2; CDR3: CASSSSGRGYNEQFF; DNA: TGTGCCAGCAGCAGTAGCGGGAGAGGCTACAATGAGCAGTTCTTC
V: TRBV2; J: TRBJ1-5; size: .; D: .; CDR3: CASSDSGGGMKPQHF; DNA: TGTGCCAGCAGTGATTCCGGGGGAGGGATGAAGCCCCAGCATTTT